Listed below are T cell receptor beta chains from one sample, sequenced in a study of vaccination and CD4 T cells after COVID-19. No antigens are known for them. MiXCR, applied by TCRdb to the PCR reads, yields one record per CDR3 protein. The sample lists under 20,000 distinct CDR3 sequences; less than 55% were seen once. This sample comprised CD4+ T cells from blood, cultured in vitro, obtained before SARS-CoV-2 vaccination. The source is a human donor who had recovered from COVID-19. CDR3s include the opening cysteine and the closing phenylalanine or tryptophan. Each record gives: V gene, D gene, clone size, J gene, CDR3 protein, CDR3 DNA. The D gene is left open where the match is weak. Clone size, where shown, is once, few, many, or a class for clones that have expanded.

>TRBV7-9|-|-|TRBJ1-2
CASSLVGLGASYGYTF
TGTGCCAGCAGCTTAGTCGGTCTGGGGGCGTCCTATGGCTACACCTTC
>TRBV20-1|-|-|TRBJ2-1
CSATHSSYNEQFF
TGCAGTGCTACACACAGCTCCTACAATGAGCAGTTCTTC
>TRBV6-2/TRBV6-3|-|-|TRBJ2-2
CASSLLSGNTGELFF
TGTGCCAGCAGCCTTCTTAGCGGGAACACCGGGGAGCTGTTTTTT
>TRBV20-1|-|few|TRBJ2-2
CSARRSNTGELFF
TGCAGTGCTAGGCGTTCGAACACCGGGGAGCTGTTTTTT
>TRBV7-2|-|-|TRBJ2-7
CASSLSFPTTYEQYF
TGTGCCAGCAGCTTAAGCTTCCCGACTACCTACGAGCAGTACTTC
>TRBV10-3|TRBD1|-|TRBJ2-3
CAISGDRVRDTQYF
TGTGCCATCAGTGGGGACAGGGTTAGAGATACGCAGTATTTT
>TRBV7-9|TRBD1|-|TRBJ1-6
CASSRTGPDSPLHF
TGTGCCAGCAGCCGGACAGGACCGGATTCACCCCTCCACTTT
>TRBV27|TRBD2|-|TRBJ2-5
CASSLTGGGNQETQYF
TGTGCCAGCAGTCTGACTGGCGGGGGGAACCAAGAGACCCAGTACTTC
>TRBV19|-|few|TRBJ2-1
CASCTRGTRSYNEQFF
TGTGCCAGTTGCACAAGAGGAACCCGATCCTACAATGAGCAGTTCTTC
>TRBV5-1|-|-|TRBJ1-1
CASSTDRVTEAFF
TGCGCCAGCAGTACCGACAGAGTCACTGAAGCTTTCTTT
>TRBV6-5|-|few|TRBJ2-1
CASSYWGLGDNEQFF
TGTGCCAGCAGTTACTGGGGGCTCGGCGACAATGAGCAGTTCTTC
>TRBV6-1|-|-|TRBJ2-3
CASRLSWGDTQYF
TGTGCCAGCCGCCTATCTTGGGGGGATACGCAGTATTTT
>TRBV27|TRBD1|-|TRBJ1-5
CATADRGGQPQHF
TGTGCCACCGCGGACAGGGGTGGGCAGCCCCAGCATTTT
>TRBV7-9|-|-|TRBJ2-1
CASSPKPRNEQFF
TGTGCCAGCAGCCCCAAGCCCCGCAATGAGCAGTTCTTC
>TRBV19|-|few|TRBJ2-3
CASSIPGRTDTQYF
TGTGCCAGTAGTATACCAGGGCGCACAGATACGCAGTATTTT
>TRBV29-1|TRBD2|-|TRBJ2-1
CSVAGGGLGFF
TGCAGCGTCGCCGGGGGGGGGCTTGGGTTCTTC
>TRBV7-9|TRBD1|-|TRBJ2-3
CASSLRDSNTDTQYF
TGTGCCAGCAGCCTCAGGGACAGCAACACAGATACGCAGTATTTT
>TRBV7-2|-|-|TRBJ2-7
CTSSLGGASYEQYF
TGTACCAGCAGCTTAGGGGGAGCCTCCTACGAGCAGTACTTC
>TRBV10-3|TRBD2|-|TRBJ2-7
CAISAPGLAGENEQYF
TGTGCCATCAGTGCGCCGGGACTAGCGGGAGAGAACGAGCAGTACTTC
>TRBV20-1|TRBD2|-|TRBJ2-7
CSAGLAGIEQYF
TGCAGTGCTGGACTAGCGGGAATCGAGCAGTACTTC
>TRBV10-2|-|-|TRBJ2-3
CASRHTDTQYF
TGCGCCAGCAGACACACAGATACGCAGTATTTT
>TRBV27|TRBD1|few|TRBJ1-4
CASSSLQGREKLFF
TGTGCCAGCAGTTCTCTACAGGGGCGTGAAAAACTGTTTTTT
>TRBV7-9|TRBD2|few|TRBJ2-7
CASSGRLAGGSYEQYF
TGTGCCAGCAGCGGACGGTTAGCGGGAGGATCCTACGAGCAGTACTTC
>TRBV19|-|few|TRBJ1-3
CASSTVGMDSGNTIYF
TGTGCCAGTAGTACCGTCGGGATGGACTCTGGAAACACCATATATTTT
>TRBV24-1|-|-|TRBJ2-1
CATSDYRLVSEQFF
TGTGCCACCAGTGATTATCGGCTAGTCAGTGAGCAGTTCTTC
>TRBV10-3|TRBD1|-|TRBJ2-5
CAISARQGPQETQYF
TGTGCCATCAGTGCGAGACAGGGGCCCCAAGAGACCCAGTACTTC
>TRBV15|-|-|TRBJ1-3
CATSRDHGEENTIYF
TGTGCCACCAGCAGAGATCACGGGGAGGAAAACACCATATATTTT
>TRBV6-2/TRBV6-3|TRBD1|-|TRBJ2-5
CASSYSIRQGFGETQYF
TGTGCCAGCAGTTACTCGATACGACAGGGCTTCGGGGAGACCCAGTACTTC